The text below deals with one T cell receptor beta chain. Its antigen is still unknown. The sample comes from a study of OX40 agonist ivuxolimab in advanced cancers. Study context: Treatment of patients was with ivuxolimab, an agonistic anti-OX40 (CD134) antibody. General study results and limits: Expanded clones tended on average to be more numerous among CD8+ T cells than CD4+.

The CDR3 sequence is 15 residues long. V was clipped by 2 bases and J by 4 bases, with 13 bases between them. Germline V gene lookup returns CDR1 SGHRS and CDR2 YFSETQ. The assay was immunoSEQ multiplex PCR, and TCRdb's table has in-frame clones only and misses some. The repertoire has fewer than 90,000 clones, approximately 89% of them found once; the top ten carry roughly 0.77%. Sequences were derived from CD4+ or CD8+ T cells sorted from blood, sampled in a trial of the OX40 agonist ivuxolimab. The V call is TRBV5-1, the J call TRBJ1-5; D perhaps matches TRBD1 (6 bases). The receptor's source is an adult with an advanced solid tumor such as melanoma, head and neck, liver or kidney cancer. Written as DNA, the CDR3 is TGCGCCAGCAGCTTAAAGGGGGAAGGTAATCAGCCCCAGCATTTT. Protein: CASSLKGEGNQPQHF.